These 28 T cell receptor beta chains originate from one sample sequenced in a study of blood T cell repertoires in COVID-19. TCRdb keeps only in-frame clones here, not all; method: immunoSEQ multiplex PCR. The data show a few hundred thousand clones, around 90% seen once. Sequences were obtained from peripheral blood. The origin of the receptors is a man aged 40-49 years with acute or convalescent COVID-19.

This sequence joins TRBV7-9 and TRBJ2-7; a possible D gene is TRBD2 (7 bases). Germline V gene lookup returns CDR1 SEHNR and CDR2 FQNEAQ (reference sequence). V gave up 3 bases and J gave up 3 bases, with 12 bases separating them. CDR3 length equals 14 residues. CDR3 coding DNA: TGTGCCAGCAGCTTGGGGGGGCAAAACTACGAGCAGTACTTC. It encodes CASSLGGQNYEQYF.

This clone has just one count. The chain is built from TRBV3-1 (or the pseudogene TRBV3-2) and TRBJ2-3; TRBD2 aligns across 12 bases. Germline V gives CDR1 LGHDT, CDR2 YNNKEL (reference sequence). This CDR3 contains 15 residues. The V segment lost 1 base and the J segment 7 bases; nucleotides outside the gene matches: 3. CDR3 amino acids: CASSQALAGGYTQYF. The CDR3 DNA reads as TGTGCCAGCAGCCAAGCACTAGCGGGGGGATATACGCAGTATTTT.

The CDR3 region is CSAFPGDEQYF. CDR3 nucleotide sequence: TGCAGTGCTTTCCCAGGGGACGAGCAGTACTTC. This chain connects TRBV20-1 to TRBJ2-7; D is possibly TRBD1 (6 bases). The CDR3 has 11 residues. Trimming removed 5 bases from V and 5 bases from J, with 10 bases in between. Germline CDR1 and CDR2: DFQATT and SNEGSKA (reference sequence).

The gene calls are TRBV6-5 and TRBJ2-3, with 7 bases matching TRBD2. Germline V CDR1 and CDR2: MNHEY, SVGAGI. V shed 2 bases and J 0 bases; nucleotides not matched to a gene: 5. CDR3 size: 16 residues. This CDR3 is CASSYRQRGSTDTQYF. In DNA form, the CDR3 reads TGTGCCAGCAGTTACCGACAGCGGGGTAGCACAGATACGCAGTATTTT.

This clone occurred once. V is TRBV12-1 and J is TRBJ2-1; whether TRBD2, the table's D call, matches the DNA was not checked. TRBV12-1 is a pseudogene locus. CDR3 size: 14 residues. The CDR3 reads CASSSRAGENEQFF. Here the CDR3 DNA reads TGTGCCAGCAGCTCCCGAGCTGGGGAGAATGAGCAGTTCTTC.

This chain joins TRBV24-1 and TRBJ2-1, with 9 bases lining up with TRBD1. The germline V gene encodes CDR1 KGHDR and CDR2 SFDVKD. The ends lost 4 bases at V and 3 bases at J; junction bases unmatched: 6. The CDR3 consists of 16 residues. The CDR3 is CATSDWGQGIYNEQFF. In DNA, the CDR3 is TGTGCCACCAGTGACTGGGGACAGGGTATCTACAATGAGCAGTTCTTC.

The chain is built from TRBV4-2 and TRBJ2-7; a possible D gene is TRBD2 (5 bases). Trimming removed 1 base at V and 6 bases at J, with 16 bases between. Germline loops: CDR1 LGHNA, CDR2 YNFKEQ. The CDR3 runs 15 residues. CDR3: CASSQVVASGPEQYF. The CDR3 DNA sequence: TGTGCCAGCAGCCAAGTGGTGGCAAGCGGTCCCGAGCAGTACTTC.

The chain is built from TRBV27 and TRBJ2-7, with TRBD2 matching 7 bases. The CDR3 has 15 residues. CDR1 and CDR2 from the germline V gene are MNHEY and SMNVEV (reference sequence). J was trimmed by 4 bases and V by 1 base; bases with no gene match: 7. CDR3 residues: CASSLWAGDWYEQYF. In DNA form, the CDR3 reads TGTGCCAGCAGTTTATGGGCGGGAGACTGGTACGAGCAGTACTTC.

The rearrangement joins TRBV6-2 or TRBV6-3 to TRBJ1-1; D not resolved. This CDR3 spans 16 amino acids. V lost 6 bases and J lost 5, with 22 bases in between. Germline CDR1 MNHEY, CDR2 SVGEGT. CDR3 nucleotide sequence: TGTGCCAGCAGCCACCCCTTGACCCAGAAGAGGACTGAAGCTTTCTTT. Translating gives CASSHPLTQKRTEAFF.

This sequence joins TRBV6-5 and TRBJ1-2; 8 bases map to TRBD1. Losses at the gene ends were 7 bases for V and 8 bases for J; bases not matched to a gene: 3. Germline V gives CDR1 MNHEY, CDR2 SVGAGI. This CDR3 region has 11 residues. Here the CDR3 reads CASTGGFGYTF. The CDR3 region has the DNA TGTGCCAGCACAGGGGGCTTCGGCTACACCTTC.

Worth noting for this clone: The sample carries other DNA sequences with the same CDR3. The V gene is TRBV9, the J gene TRBJ2-1; weak D call: TRBD2 (5 bases). The CDR3 extends over 15 amino acids. Germline V CDR1 and CDR2: SGDLS, YYNGEE. The V gene lost 0 bases and the J gene lost 5 bases, with 12 bases spanning the gap. The CDR3 here is CASSVGLAGHNEQFF. For the CDR3, the DNA is TGTGCCAGCAGCGTAGGCCTAGCCGGACACAATGAGCAGTTCTTC. Filled out from reference TRBV9 and TRBJ2-1, the complete variable domain reads DSGVTQTPKHLITATGQRVTLRCSPRSGDLSVYWYQQSLDQGLQFLIQYYNGEERAKGNILERFSAQQFPDLHSELNLSSLELGDSALYFCASSVGLAGHNEQFFGPGTRLTVL.

The CDR3 protein is CASSFGTSTDEQFF. DNA for the CDR3: TGTGCCAGCAGCTTTGGGACTAGTACCGATGAGCAGTTCTTC. The rearrangement uses TRBV7-9 and TRBJ2-1, with TRBD2 matching 8 bases. Germline lookup yields CDR1 SEHNR and CDR2 FQNEAQ (reference sequence). Trimming took 3 bases from V and 8 from J; bases not matched to a gene: 6. The CDR3 spans 14 residues.

V and J are TRBV5-1 and TRBJ2-7, with 7 bases fitting TRBD1. The CDR3 runs 15 residues. V gave up 1 base and J gave up 5 bases; unmatched junction bases: 9. The germline V gene encodes CDR1 SGHRS and CDR2 YFSETQ. CDR3 region: CASSLLAGGVDEQYF. The CDR3 nucleotides are TGCGCCAGCAGCTTGCTAGCAGGGGGAGTGGACGAGCAGTACTTC.

The chain uses TRBV19 and TRBJ2-7; tentatively, D is TRBD1 (5 bases). There are 13 residues in the CDR3. The V end was cut by 4 bases, the J end by 0 bases, with 7 bases between. Germline assignment: CDR1 LNHDA and CDR2 SQIVND (reference sequence). CDR3 amino acids: CASSRQPSYEQYF. CDR3 nucleotide sequence: TGTGCCAGTAGTAGACAGCCCTCCTACGAGCAGTACTTC. The whole variable domain, filled in from reference TRBV19 and TRBJ2-7, reads DGGITQSPKYLFRKEGQNVTLSCEQNLNHDAMYWYRQDPGQGLRLIYYSQIVNDFQKGDIAEGYSVSREKKESFPLTVTSAQKNPTAFYLCASSRQPSYEQYFGPGTRLTVT.

This rearrangement joins TRBV28 to TRBJ1-3, with TRBD1 matching over 7 bases. Germline trimming cut 3 bases from V and 8 bases from J; bases unmatched to any gene: 7. Per the germline V gene, CDR1 is MDHEN and CDR2 is SYDVKM. This CDR3 has 14 residues. This CDR3 reads CASSFPSRGDTIYF. CDR3 DNA: TGTGCCAGCAGTTTTCCGAGCAGGGGGGACACCATATATTTT.

This CDR3 reads CASSEGLAGAYEQYF. The CDR3 coding sequence is TGTGCCAGCAGTGAGGGACTAGCGGGAGCCTACGAGCAGTACTTC. The gene calls are TRBV6-1 and TRBJ2-7, with 14 bases identical to TRBD2. The germline V gene encodes CDR1 MNHNS and CDR2 SASEGT. This CDR3 spans 15 amino acids. V shed 3 bases and J 2 bases; nucleotides not matched to a gene: 0.

To note about this clone: The junction does not match germline at one end; this may be a read error. This sequence joins TRBV6-5 and TRBJ1-1; 7 bases align to TRBD1. The germline V gene encodes CDR1 MNHEY and CDR2 SVGAGI. The CDR3 is 11 amino acids. The CDR3 DNA reads TGTGCCAGCAGGGGGGACAGCCGAATTAAGTTT. This encodes CASRGDSRIKF.

The chain is built from TRBV7-9 and TRBJ2-7, with TRBD2 matching 7 bases. The V gene's germline CDR1 is SEHNR and CDR2 FQNEAQ (reference sequence). The CDR3 totals 16 residues. V lost 3 bases to trimming and J lost 4 bases; unmatched junction nucleotides: 12. CDR3 sequence reads: CASSLALGGSLYEQYF. The CDR3 bases are TGTGCCAGCAGCTTGGCCCTCGGGGGGTCCCTTTACGAGCAGTACTTC.

The V call is TRBV9, the J call TRBJ2-1; 11 bases match TRBD2. V lost 4 bases and J lost 15; bases outside the gene matches: 18. In germline, CDR1 is SGDLS, CDR2 YYNGEE. The CDR3 length is 16 residues. The CDR3, as DNA: TGTGCCAGCAGCCCCTATAGTCTGCCTAGCGGGAGGAACGGGTTCTTC. As protein: CASSPYSLPSGRNGFF.

The chain recombines TRBV5-4 with TRBJ2-2; maybe TRBD1 (5 bases). V was cut by 0 bases and J by 7 bases, with 7 bases left in between. The CDR3 consists of 13 residues. In germline, CDR1 is SGHNT, CDR2 YYREEE (reference sequence). CDR3 protein: CASSLARDGELFF. The CDR3 DNA reads as TGTGCCAGCAGCTTGGCCAGGGACGGGGAGCTGTTTTTT.

This clone was seen more than once but under ten times. The chain couples TRBV7-6 to TRBJ1-5; TRBD1 aligns across 8 bases. The CDR3 runs 14 residues. Trimming at V came to 5 bases and at J to 15 bases, leaving 15 bases not matched to a gene. The germline CDR1 and CDR2 sequences are SGHVS and FNYEAQ. CDR3 bases: TGTGCCAGCAGCCAAAGACAGGGTGGACAGGGTTGGCATTTT. The encoded protein is CASSQRQGGQGWHF.

The rearrangement links TRBV4-2 to TRBJ2-1; D is possibly TRBD2 (6 bases). The CDR3 loop spans 14 amino acids. CDR1 is LGHNA and CDR2 is YNFKEQ in the germline V gene. Trimming removed 6 bases from V and 2 bases from J, with 11 bases in between. CDR3 coding DNA: TGTGCCAGCAGGTCTGAGCGGGCCTACAATGAGCAGTTCTTC. Translating it yields CASRSERAYNEQFF.

The chain joins TRBV19 to TRBJ1-6; D is perhaps TRBD1 (5 bases). The germline gives CDR1 LNHDA, CDR2 SQIVND (reference sequence). Deletions cut 5 bases from V and 7 bases from J, with 18 bases between. This CDR3 spans 16 amino acids. The CDR3 DNA reads TGTGCCAGTAGTCCCGGGGGTAGGGGAAGGAATTCACCCCTCCACTTT. Translated: CASSPGGRGRNSPLHF.

V gene TRBV3-1 (or the pseudogene TRBV3-2) combines with J gene TRBJ2-3; 7 nucleotides line up with TRBD2. V was pared by 5 bases and J by 3 bases, with 11 bases of the junction left unmatched. The CDR3 consists of 16 residues. Per the germline V gene, CDR1 is LGHDT and CDR2 is YNNKEL (reference sequence). The CDR3 nucleotides are TGTGCCAGCAGCGGCGGCACGGCGGGGGTGACAGATACGCAGTATTTT. Its translation is CASSGGTAGVTDTQYF.

The chain uses TRBV5-1 and TRBJ2-7; D gene ambiguous. Germline CDR1 SGHRS, CDR2 YFSETQ. V dropped 4 bases and J dropped 0 bases, with 11 bases sitting between them. CDR3 size: 14 residues. The CDR3 coding sequence is TGCGCCAGCAGCCTGTCGGTCGGCTCCTACGAGCAGTACTTC. Protein sequence: CASSLSVGSYEQYF.

This clone was seen just once. The genes are TRBV5-6 and TRBJ1-2; D not certain. This CDR3 region has 14 residues. The V gene lost 5 bases and the J gene lost 1 base, with 12 bases spanning the gap. Germline CDR1 SGHDT, CDR2 YYEEEE. The CDR3 reads CASSLTRDNYGYTF. CDR3 in DNA: TGTGCCAGCAGTTTGACGCGAGATAACTATGGCTACACCTTC.

V and J are TRBV18 and TRBJ2-7, with TRBD1 identical over 8 bases. Germline CDR1 and CDR2: KGHSH and LQKENI. V was pared by 1 base and J by 7 bases, with 3 bases of the junction left unmatched. This CDR3 is built from 13 residues. The CDR3 region is CASSPQQGGEQYF. CDR3 DNA sequence: TGTGCCAGCTCACCACAACAGGGGGGTGAGCAGTACTTC.

This rearrangement joins TRBV10-3 to TRBJ1-2; possibly TRBD1 for D (5 bases). V dropped 10 bases and J dropped 6 bases, with 15 bases sitting between them. The CDR3 covers 12 residues. Per the germline V gene, CDR1 is ENHRY and CDR2 is SYGVKD. The CDR3 protein is CATTPDKNGYTF. The CDR3 DNA is TGTGCCACCACCCCGGACAAGAATGGCTACACCTTC.